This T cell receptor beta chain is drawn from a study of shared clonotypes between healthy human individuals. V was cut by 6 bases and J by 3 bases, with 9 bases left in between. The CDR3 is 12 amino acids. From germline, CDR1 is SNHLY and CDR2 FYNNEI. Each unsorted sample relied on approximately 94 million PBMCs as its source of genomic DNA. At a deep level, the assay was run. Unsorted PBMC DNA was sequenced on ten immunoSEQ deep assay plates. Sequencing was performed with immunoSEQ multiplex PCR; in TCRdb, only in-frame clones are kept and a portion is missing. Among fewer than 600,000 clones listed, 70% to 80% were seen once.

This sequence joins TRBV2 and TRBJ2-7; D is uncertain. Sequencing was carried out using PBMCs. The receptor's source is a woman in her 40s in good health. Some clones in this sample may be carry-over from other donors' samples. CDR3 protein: CASRGISYEQYF. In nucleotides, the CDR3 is TGTGCCAGCAGGGGCATTAGCTACGAGCAGTACTTC.